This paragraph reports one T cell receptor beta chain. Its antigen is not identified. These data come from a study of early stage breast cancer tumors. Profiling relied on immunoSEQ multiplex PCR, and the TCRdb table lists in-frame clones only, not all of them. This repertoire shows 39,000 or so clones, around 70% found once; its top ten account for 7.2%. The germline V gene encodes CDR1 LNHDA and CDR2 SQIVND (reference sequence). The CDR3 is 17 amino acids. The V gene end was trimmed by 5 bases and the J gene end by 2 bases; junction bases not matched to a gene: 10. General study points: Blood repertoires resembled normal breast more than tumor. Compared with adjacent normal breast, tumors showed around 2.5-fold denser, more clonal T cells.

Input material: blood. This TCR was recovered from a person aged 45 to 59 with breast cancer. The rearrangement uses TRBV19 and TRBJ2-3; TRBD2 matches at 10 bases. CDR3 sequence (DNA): TGTGCCAGTAGTTACGGTCTAGCGGGGGACCACACAGATACGCAGTATTTT. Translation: CASSYGLAGDHTDTQYF.